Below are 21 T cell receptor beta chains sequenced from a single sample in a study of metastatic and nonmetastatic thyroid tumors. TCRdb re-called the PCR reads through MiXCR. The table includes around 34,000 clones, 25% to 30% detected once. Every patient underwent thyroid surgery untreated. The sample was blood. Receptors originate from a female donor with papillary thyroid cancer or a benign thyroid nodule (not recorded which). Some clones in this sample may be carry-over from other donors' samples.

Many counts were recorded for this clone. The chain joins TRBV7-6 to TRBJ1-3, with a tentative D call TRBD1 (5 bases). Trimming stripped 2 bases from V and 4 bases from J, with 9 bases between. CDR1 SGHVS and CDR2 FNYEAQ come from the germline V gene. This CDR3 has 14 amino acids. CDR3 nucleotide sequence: TGTGCCAGCAGCTTACAGGGTTCCGGAAACACCATATATTTT. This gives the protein CASSLQGSGNTIYF.

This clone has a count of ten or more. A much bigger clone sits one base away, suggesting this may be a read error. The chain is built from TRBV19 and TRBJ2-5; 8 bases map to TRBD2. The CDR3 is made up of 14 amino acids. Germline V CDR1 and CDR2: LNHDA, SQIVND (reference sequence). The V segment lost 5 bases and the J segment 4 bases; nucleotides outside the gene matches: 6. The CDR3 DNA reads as TGTGCCAGTAGTTATAGCGGGGTACGAGAGACCCAGTACTTC. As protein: CASSYSGVRETQYF.

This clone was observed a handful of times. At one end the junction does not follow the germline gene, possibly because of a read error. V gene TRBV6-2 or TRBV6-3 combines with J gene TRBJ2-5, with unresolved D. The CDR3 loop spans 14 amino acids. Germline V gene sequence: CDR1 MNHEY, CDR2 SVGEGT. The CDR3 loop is CASTGGDPQETQYF. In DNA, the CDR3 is TGTGCCAGCACTGGTGGCGATCCTCAAGAGACACAGTACTTC.

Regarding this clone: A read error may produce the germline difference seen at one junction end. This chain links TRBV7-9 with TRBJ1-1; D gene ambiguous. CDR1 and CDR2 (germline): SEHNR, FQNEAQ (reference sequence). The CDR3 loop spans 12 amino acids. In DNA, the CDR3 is TGTGCCAGCAGCACCCGAGGCACTGAAGATTTCTTT. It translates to CASSTRGTEDFF.

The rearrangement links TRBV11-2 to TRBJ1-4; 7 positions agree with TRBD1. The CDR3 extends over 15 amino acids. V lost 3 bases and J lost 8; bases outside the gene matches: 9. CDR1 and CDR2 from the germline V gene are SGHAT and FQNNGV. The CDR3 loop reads CASSLTQGSREKLFF. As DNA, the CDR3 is TGTGCCAGCAGCTTGACACAGGGGTCTCGCGAAAAACTGTTTTTT.

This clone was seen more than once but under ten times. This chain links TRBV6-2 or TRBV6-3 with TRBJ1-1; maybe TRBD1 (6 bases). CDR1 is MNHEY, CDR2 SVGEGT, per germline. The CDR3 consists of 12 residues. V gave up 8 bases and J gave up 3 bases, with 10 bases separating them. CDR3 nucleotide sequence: TGTGCCAGCGCCACAGGGTACACTGAAGCTTTCTTT. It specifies CASATGYTEAFF.

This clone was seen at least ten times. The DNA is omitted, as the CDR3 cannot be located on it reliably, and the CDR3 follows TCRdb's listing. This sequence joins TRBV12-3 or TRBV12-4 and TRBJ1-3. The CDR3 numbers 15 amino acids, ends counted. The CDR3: CASSTSGGPGNTIYF.

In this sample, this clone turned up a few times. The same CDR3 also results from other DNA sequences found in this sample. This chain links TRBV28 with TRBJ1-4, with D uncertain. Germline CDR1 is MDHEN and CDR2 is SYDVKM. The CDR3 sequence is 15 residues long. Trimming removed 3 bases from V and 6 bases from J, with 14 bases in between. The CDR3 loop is CASSLGRESDEKLFF. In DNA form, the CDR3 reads TGTGCCAGCAGTTTGGGTCGGGAATCTGATGAAAAACTGTTTTTT.

The CDR3 sequence is CGSSVMQPDPEGEAFF. CDR3 nucleotides: TGTGGAAGCAGCGTAATGCAACCGGACCCCGAAGGTGAAGCTTTCTTT. V usage is TRBV9 and J usage is TRBJ1-1; D is unresolved. Germline-derived CDR1 and CDR2 are SGDLS and YYNGEE. The CDR3 has 16 amino acids.

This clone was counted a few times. The CDR3 reads CSATPRMNTEAFF. CDR3 DNA: TGCAGTGCTACACCGAGGATGAACACTGAAGCTTTCTTT. The rearrangement links TRBV20-1 to TRBJ1-1; no reliable D call. There are 13 residues in the CDR3. Germline CDR1 is DFQATT and CDR2 is SNEGSKA (reference sequence). Trimming pared 4 bases from V and 0 bases from J, leaving 9 bases between.

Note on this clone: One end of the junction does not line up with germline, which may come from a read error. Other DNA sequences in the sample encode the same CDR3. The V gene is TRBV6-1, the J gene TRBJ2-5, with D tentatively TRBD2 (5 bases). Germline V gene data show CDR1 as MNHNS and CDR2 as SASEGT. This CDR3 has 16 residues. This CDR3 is CASSGPPGGNVETQYF. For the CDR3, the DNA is TGTGCCAGCAGTGGTCCCCCAGGAGGTAACGTGGAGACACAGTACTTC.

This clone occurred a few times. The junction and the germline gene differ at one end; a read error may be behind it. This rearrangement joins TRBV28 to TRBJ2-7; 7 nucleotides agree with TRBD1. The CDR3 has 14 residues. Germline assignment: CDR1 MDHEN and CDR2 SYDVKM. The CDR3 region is CASTSIGQAYEQYF. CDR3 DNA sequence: TGTGCCAGCACCTCAATCGGACAGGCGTACGAGCAGTACTTT.

The CDR3 coding sequence is TGTGCCAGCAACGGACGACGCGGGGCCAACGTCCTGACTTTC. Amino acid sequence: CASNGRRGANVLTF. The V and J genes are TRBV12-3 or TRBV12-4 and TRBJ2-6; D is undetermined. Trimming removed 7 bases at V and 4 bases at J, with 11 bases between. This CDR3 is built from 14 residues.

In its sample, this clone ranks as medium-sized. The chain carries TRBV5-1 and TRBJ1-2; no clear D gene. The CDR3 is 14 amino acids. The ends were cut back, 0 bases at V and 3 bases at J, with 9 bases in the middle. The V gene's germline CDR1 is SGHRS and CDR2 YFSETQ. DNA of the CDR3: TGCGCCAGCAGCTTGGGTCCGAGTGACTATGGCTACACCTTC. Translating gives CASSLGPSDYGYTF.

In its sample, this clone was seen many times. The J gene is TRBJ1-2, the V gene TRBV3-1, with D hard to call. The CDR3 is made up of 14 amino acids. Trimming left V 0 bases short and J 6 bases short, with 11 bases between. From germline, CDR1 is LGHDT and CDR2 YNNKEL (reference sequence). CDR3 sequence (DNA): TGTGCCAGCAGCCAAGATGGCGGAGGGCATGGCTACACCTTC. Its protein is CASSQDGGGHGYTF.

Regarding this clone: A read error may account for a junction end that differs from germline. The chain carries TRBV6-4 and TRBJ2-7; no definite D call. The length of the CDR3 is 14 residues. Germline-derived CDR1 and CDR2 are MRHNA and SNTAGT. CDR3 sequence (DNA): TGTGCCAGCAGTAACTCTTGGCCGAAACCGCAGCAGTACTTC. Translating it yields CASSNSWPKPQQYF.

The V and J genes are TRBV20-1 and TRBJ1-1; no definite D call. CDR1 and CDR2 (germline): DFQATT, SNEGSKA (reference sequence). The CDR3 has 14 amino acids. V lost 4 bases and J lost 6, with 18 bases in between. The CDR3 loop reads CSAILRVSLSEAFF. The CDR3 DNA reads TGCAGTGCTATATTGAGGGTTTCCCTTTCTGAAGCTTTCTTT.

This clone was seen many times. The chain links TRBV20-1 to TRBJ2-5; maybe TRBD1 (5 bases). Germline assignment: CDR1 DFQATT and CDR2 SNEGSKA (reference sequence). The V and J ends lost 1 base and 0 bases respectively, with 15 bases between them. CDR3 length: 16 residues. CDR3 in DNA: TGCAGTGCTAGAGGGGGCACCGACATAAACCAAGAGACCCAGTACTTC. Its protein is CSARGGTDINQETQYF.

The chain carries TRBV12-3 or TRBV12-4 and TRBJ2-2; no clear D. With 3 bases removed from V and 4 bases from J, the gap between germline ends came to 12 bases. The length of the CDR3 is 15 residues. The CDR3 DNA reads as TGTGCCAGCAGTTTGCGCTATTCTACCACCGGGGAGCTGTTTTTT. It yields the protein CASSLRYSTTGELFF.

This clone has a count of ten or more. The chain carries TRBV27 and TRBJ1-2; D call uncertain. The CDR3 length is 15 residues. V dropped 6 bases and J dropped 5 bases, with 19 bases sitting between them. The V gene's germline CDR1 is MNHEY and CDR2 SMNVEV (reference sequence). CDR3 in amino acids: CASSQESAPLYGYTF. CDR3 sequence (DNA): TGTGCCAGCAGCCAGGAGTCAGCCCCGTTGTATGGCTACACCTTC.

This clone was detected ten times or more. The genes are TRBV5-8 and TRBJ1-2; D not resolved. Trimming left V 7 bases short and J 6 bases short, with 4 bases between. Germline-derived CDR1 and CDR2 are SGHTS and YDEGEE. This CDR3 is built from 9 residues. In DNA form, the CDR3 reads TGTGCCAGCGTAAATGGCTACACCTTC. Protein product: CASVNGYTF.